Here is one T cell receptor (beta chain) with its context. The antigen remains undetermined. This entry is derived from a study of OX40 agonist ivuxolimab in advanced cancers. Across the whole study: The dose-escalation cohort was roughly 84% male, with a mean age of around 54 years, ranging about 23 to 90. Prior anti-PD-1, anti-PD-L1 or anti-CTLA-4 therapy did not bar entry, and approximately 40% had some. Overall study results and limits: Low normalized T-cell clonal expansion was additionally recorded for some nonresponders. Expanded clones were, on average, more numerous in CD8+ T cells than in CD4+.

The CDR3 runs to 13 residues. The V gene lost 6 bases and the J gene lost 5 bases, with 16 bases spanning the gap. Germline loops: CDR1 SQVTM, CDR2 ANQGSEA. Sequencing was performed with immunoSEQ multiplex PCR; in TCRdb, only in-frame clones are kept and a portion is missing. Among 70,000 to 95,000 clones listed, about 93% were seen once. The sequence was collected from an adult with an advanced solid tumor such as melanoma, head and neck, liver or kidney cancer. This sequence joins TRBV29-1 and TRBJ1-1; TRBD1 is a possible D gene (5 bases). The sequencing here drew on CD4+ or CD8+ T cells sorted from blood, taken in a trial of the OX40 agonist ivuxolimab. The chain's CDR3 is CSVTEGIMTEAFF. The CDR3 DNA follows: TGCAGCGTCACGGAGGGGATAATGACTGAAGCTTTCTTT. Variable domain in full (rest from reference TRBV29-1 and TRBJ1-1): SAVISQKPSRDICQRGTSLTIQCQVDSQVTMMFWYRQQPGQSLTLIATANQGSEATYESGFVIDKFPISRPNLTFSTLTVSNMSPEDSSIYLCSVTEGIMTEAFFGQGTRLTVV.